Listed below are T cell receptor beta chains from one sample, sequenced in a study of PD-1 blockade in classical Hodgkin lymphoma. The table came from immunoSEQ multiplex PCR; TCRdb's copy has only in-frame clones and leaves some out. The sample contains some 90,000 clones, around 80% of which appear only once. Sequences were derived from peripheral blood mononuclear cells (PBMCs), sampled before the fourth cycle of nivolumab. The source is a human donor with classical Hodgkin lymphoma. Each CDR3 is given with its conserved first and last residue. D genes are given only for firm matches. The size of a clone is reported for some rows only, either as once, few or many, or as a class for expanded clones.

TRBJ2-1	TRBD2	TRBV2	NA	CASSTSGGARTYNEQFF	TGTGCCAGCAGCACTAGCGGGGGGGCTAGAACCTACAATGAGCAGTTCTTC
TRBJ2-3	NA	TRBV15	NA	CATSVQGTDTQYF	TGTGCCACCAGCGTCCAGGGCACAGATACGCAGTATTTT
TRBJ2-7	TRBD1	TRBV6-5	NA	CASSYSKWTGSYEQYF	TGTGCCAGCAGTTACTCGAAGTGGACAGGGAGTTACGAGCAGTACTTC
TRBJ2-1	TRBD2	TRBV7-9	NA	CASSLGLAGGYNEQFF	TGTGCCAGCAGCTTAGGACTAGCGGGAGGGTACAATGAGCAGTTCTTC
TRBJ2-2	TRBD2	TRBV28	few	CASSLSLAGTGELFF	TGTGCCAGCAGTTTATCACTAGCGGGCACCGGGGAGCTGTTTTTT
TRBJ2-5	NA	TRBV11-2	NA	CASSLTSETQYF	TGTGCCAGCAGCTTAACTAGTGAGACCCAGTACTTC
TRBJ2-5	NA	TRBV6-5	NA	CASSYPWGQETQYF	TGTGCCAGCAGTTACCCCTGGGGCCAAGAGACCCAGTACTTC
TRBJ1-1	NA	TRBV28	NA	CATSGRVNTEAFF	TGTGCCACCTCGGGACGGGTGAACACTGAAGCTTTCTTT
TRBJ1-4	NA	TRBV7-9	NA	CASSLALSTNEKLFF	TGTGCCAGCAGCTTAGCCCTTTCAACTAATGAAAAACTGTTTTTT
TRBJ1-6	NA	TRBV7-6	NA	CASSLGGGDSYNSPLHF	TGTGCCAGCAGCTTAGGAGGTGGGGACTCCTATAATTCACCCCTCCACTTT
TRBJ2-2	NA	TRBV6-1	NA	CASSNGLTNTGELFF	TGTGCCAGCAGTAACGGACTGACGAACACCGGGGAGCTGTTTTTT
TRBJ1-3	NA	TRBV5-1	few	CASSQKGVSSGNTIYF	TGCGCCAGCAGCCAGAAAGGAGTAAGCTCTGGAAACACCATATATTTT
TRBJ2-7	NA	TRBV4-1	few	CASSHPGTAVHEQYF	TGCGCCAGCAGCCACCCGGGAACCGCCGTCCACGAGCAGTACTTC
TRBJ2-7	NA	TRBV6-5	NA	CASTTPGSLYEQYF	TGTGCCAGCACCACACCGGGATCCCTATACGAGCAGTACTTC
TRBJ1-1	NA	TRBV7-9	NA	CASSLNEERGTEAFF	TGTGCCAGCAGCTTAAACGAAGAAAGGGGCACTGAAGCTTTCTTT
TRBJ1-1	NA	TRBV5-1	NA	CASSLKTVMNTEAFF	TGCGCCAGCAGCTTGAAGACAGTTATGAACACTGAAGCTTTCTTT
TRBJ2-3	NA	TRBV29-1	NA	CSGQGSDTQYF	TGCAGCGGGCAGGGGAGCGATACGCAGTATTTT
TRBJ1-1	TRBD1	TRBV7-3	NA	CASSPRQGPRMNTEAFF	TGTGCCAGCAGCCCGAGACAGGGCCCCAGAATGAACACTGAAGCTTTCTTT
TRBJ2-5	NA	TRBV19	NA	CASSTEETQYF	TGTGCCAGTAGTACCGAGGAGACCCAGTACTTC
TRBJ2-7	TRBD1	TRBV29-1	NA	CSVAPGQGSYEQYF	TGCAGCGTTGCCCCGGGACAGGGCTCCTACGAGCAGTACTTC
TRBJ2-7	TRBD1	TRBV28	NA	CASSAGTVPTSEYF	TGTGCCAGCAGCGCCGGGACAGTACCCACTTCGGAGTACTTC
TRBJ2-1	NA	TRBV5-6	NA	CASSLYLEGPSSYNEQFF	TGTGCCAGCAGCTTGTATCTGGAGGGGCCGAGCTCCTACAATGAGCAGTTCTTC
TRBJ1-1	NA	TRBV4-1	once	CASSQEDNTEAFF	TGCGCCAGCAGCCAAGAGGATAACACTGAAGCTTTCTTT
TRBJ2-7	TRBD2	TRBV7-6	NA	CASSSGLVDYEQYF	TGTGCCAGCAGCTCCGGACTAGTTGACTACGAGCAGTACTTC
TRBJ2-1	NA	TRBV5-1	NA	CASTPGAIVRDEQFF	TGCGCCAGCACCCCTGGGGCTATCGTGCGCGATGAGCAGTTCTTC
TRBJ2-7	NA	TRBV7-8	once	CASSSPPWSRGPFWAYEQYF	TGTGCCAGCAGCTCTCCTCCTTGGAGCAGGGGCCCGTTTTGGGCCTACGAGCAGTACTTC
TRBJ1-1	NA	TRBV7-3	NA	CASSLHAPSMNTEAFF	TGTGCCAGCAGCTTGCACGCCCCTAGTATGAACACTGAAGCTTTCTTT
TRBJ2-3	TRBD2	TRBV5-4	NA	CASSLGLAGFGDTQYF	TGTGCCAGCAGCTTGGGACTAGCGGGATTCGGAGATACGCAGTATTTT
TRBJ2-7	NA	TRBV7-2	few	CASSGFQGPYEQYF	TGTGCCAGCAGCGGGTTCCAAGGACCCTACGAGCAGTACTTC
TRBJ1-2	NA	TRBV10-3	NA	CAIQSRANYGYTF	TGTGCCATCCAGTCGAGAGCTAACTATGGCTACACCTTC
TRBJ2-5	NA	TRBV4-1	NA	CASSQVTWETQYF	TGCGCCAGCAGCCAAGTCACCTGGGAGACCCAGTACTTC
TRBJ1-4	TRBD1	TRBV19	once	CASRDTGGLYEKLFF	TGTGCCAGTAGAGATACAGGGGGCTTGTATGAAAAACTGTTTTTT
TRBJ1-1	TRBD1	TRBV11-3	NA	CASSLEPSRGLLPTEAFF	TGTGCCAGCAGCTTAGAACCGTCCAGGGGGCTCTTACCCACTGAAGCTTTCTTT
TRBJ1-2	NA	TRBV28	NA	CASSSLSDGYTF	TGTGCCAGCAGTTCCCTCAGTGATGGCTACACCTTC
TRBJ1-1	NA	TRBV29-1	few	CSVEGDGGEAFF	TGCAGCGTTGAAGGTGACGGGGGTGAAGCTTTCTTT
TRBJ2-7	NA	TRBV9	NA	CASSPGGGGTLYEQYF	TGTGCCAGCAGCCCCGGGGGAGGGGGTACCCTCTACGAGCAGTACTTC
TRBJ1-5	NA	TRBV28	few	CASCSGNQPQHF	TGTGCCAGCTGTAGTGGCAATCAGCCCCAGCATTTT
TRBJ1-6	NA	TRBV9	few	CASSPWDGNTPLHF	TGTGCCAGCAGCCCCTGGGACGGCAATACACCCCTCCACTTT
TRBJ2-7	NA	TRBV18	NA	CASSPDTYEQYF	TGTGCCAGCTCACCGGACACCTACGAGCAGTACTTC
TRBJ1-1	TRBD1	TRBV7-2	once	CASSRTGSGTEAFF	TGTGCCAGCAGCAGGACAGGAAGTGGCACTGAAGCTTTCTTT
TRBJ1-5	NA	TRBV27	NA	CASSLISLDTSNQPQHF	TGTGCCAGCAGTTTAATTTCCCTGGACACTAGCAATCAGCCCCAGCATTTT
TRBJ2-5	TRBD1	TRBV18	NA	CASSPTTGRETQYF	TGTGCCAGCTCACCTACGACAGGGAGAGAGACCCAGTACTTC
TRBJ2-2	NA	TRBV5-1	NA	CASSRVRGDTGELFF	TGCGCCAGCAGTAGGGTCAGGGGAGACACCGGGGAGCTGTTTTTT
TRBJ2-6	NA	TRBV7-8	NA	CASSLGIDGVSGANVLTF	TGTGCCAGCAGCCTAGGGATAGACGGTGTCTCTGGGGCCAACGTCCTGACTTTC
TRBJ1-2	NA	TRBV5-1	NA	CASSLDQYGYTF	TGCGCCAGCAGCTTGGATCAATATGGCTACACCTTC
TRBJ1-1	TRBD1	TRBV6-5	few	CASRTGTGGGTEAFF	TGTGCCAGCAGAACCGGGACAGGGGGTGGCACTGAAGCTTTCTTT
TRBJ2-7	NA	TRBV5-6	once	CASSLGTEQYF	TGTGCCAGCAGCTTGGGGACCGAGCAGTACTTC
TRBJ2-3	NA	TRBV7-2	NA	CASSTQGLLDTDTQYF	TGTGCCAGCAGCACGCAAGGACTACTCGACACAGATACGCAGTATTTT
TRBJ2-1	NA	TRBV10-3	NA	CAISEGGLALDTNEQFF	TGTGCCATCAGTGAGGGGGGGCTAGCCCTCGACACGAATGAGCAGTTCTTC
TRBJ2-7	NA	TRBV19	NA	CASSIRGGHDYEQYF	TGTGCCAGTAGTATCAGGGGTGGTCACGACTACGAGCAGTACTTC
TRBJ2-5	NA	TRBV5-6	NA	CASSRYLQETQYF	TGTGCCAGCAGCCGATACCTCCAAGAGACCCAGTACTTC
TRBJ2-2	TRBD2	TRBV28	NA	CASSLGLADSNTGELFF	TGTGCCAGCAGTTTAGGACTAGCGGACAGCAACACCGGGGAGCTGTTTTTT
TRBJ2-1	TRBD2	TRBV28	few	CACGTSESYNEQFF	TGTGCCTGCGGGACTAGCGAGTCTTACAATGAGCAGTTCTTC
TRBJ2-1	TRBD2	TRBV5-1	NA	CASATGTRLNEQFF	TGCGCCAGCGCCACCGGGACTAGGTTGAATGAGCAGTTCTTC